This T cell receptor (beta chain) was sequenced for a study of cytomegalovirus exposure and HLA in healthy donors. Findings of the study overall: Accurate prediction of most subjects' HLA-A and HLA-B alleles from TCR beta sequences was reported. Indistinguishable V segments, including TRBV6-2 and TRBV6-3, were excluded.

Trimming removed 5 bases from V and 2 bases from J, with 14 bases in between. CDR3 length: 15 residues. Germline V CDR1 and CDR2: KGHSH, LQKENI. PCR amplification relied on 60 Vbeta primers (plus 13 Jbeta primers). Clones were read by immunoSEQ multiplex PCR, and TCRdb kept only the in-frame ones, dropping some. The table records over 150,000 clones, roughly 79% of them present only once. About this clone itself: Its antigen remains unknown.

Sequenced material: PBMCs. This receptor was taken from a young woman in good health and CMV-seronegative. The rearrangement joins TRBV18 to TRBJ2-3; D is uncertain. This CDR3 reads CASSTVAAVTDTQYF. The DNA for the CDR3 is TGTGCCAGCTCAACAGTGGCAGCAGTCACAGATACGCAGTATTTT. Full variable domain (remainder filled in from reference TRBV18 and TRBJ2-3): NAGVMQNPRHLVRRRGQEARLRCSPMKGHSHVYWYRQLPEEGLKFMVYLQKENIIDESGMPKERFSAEFPKEGPSILRIQQVVRGDSAAYFCASSTVAAVTDTQYFGPGTRLTVL.